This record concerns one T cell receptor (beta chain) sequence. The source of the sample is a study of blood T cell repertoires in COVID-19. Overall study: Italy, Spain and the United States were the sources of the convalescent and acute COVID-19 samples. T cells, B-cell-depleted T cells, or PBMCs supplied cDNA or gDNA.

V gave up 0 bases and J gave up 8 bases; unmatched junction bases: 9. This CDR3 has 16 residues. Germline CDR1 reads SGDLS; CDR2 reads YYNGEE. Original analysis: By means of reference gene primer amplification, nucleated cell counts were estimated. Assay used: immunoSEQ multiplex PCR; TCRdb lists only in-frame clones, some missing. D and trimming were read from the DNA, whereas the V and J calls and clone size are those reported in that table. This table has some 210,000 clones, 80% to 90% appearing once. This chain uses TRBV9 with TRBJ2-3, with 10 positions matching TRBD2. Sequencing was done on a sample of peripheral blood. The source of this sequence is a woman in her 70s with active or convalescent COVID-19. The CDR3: CASSVEASGRLGTQYF. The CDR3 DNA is TGTGCCAGCAGCGTAGAGGCTAGCGGGAGATTGGGTACGCAGTATTTT.